This T cell receptor beta chain was sequenced for a study of shared clonotypes between healthy human individuals. Across the study: Per-donor plates numbered three CD4 naive, three CD4 memory, two CD8 naive and one CD8 memory.

A roughly 200 ng quantity of DNA, approximately 29,000 T cell genomes, went into the sorted-subset replicate PCRs. Produced via immunoSEQ multiplex PCR; TCRdb's table is partial and in-frame only. The sample has roughly 1,000,000 clones, about 84% seen once; the top ten hold 0.5% to 0.6%. The split of CD4+ cells yielded CD45RA+ naive and CD45RA-negative memory subsets. What was sequenced was memory CD4+ T cells from PBMCs. Subset reported: CD45RA-negative fraction. The clonotype originates from a man between 18 and 35 years old in good health. Some clones in this sample may be carry-over from other donors' samples.

This CDR3 reads CAWSLRLSYGYTF. The CDR3 DNA reads as TGTGCCTGGAGTTTACGGTTAAGCTATGGCTACACCTTC. This rearrangement joins TRBV30 to TRBJ1-2, with D unresolved. CDR3 length: 13 amino acids. V lost 2 bases and J lost 4, with 11 bases in between. Looked up from germline, CDR1 is GTSNPN and CDR2 is SVGIG (reference sequence).